This TCR beta chain is drawn from a study of blood T cell repertoires in COVID-19. Turning to the study itself: Donors in the United States, Italy and Spain gave samples during acute or convalescent COVID-19. The cDNA or gDNA used as material had been derived from T cells, B-cell-depleted T cells, or PBMCs.

Study processing details: Amplifying reference gene primers gave estimates of nucleated cell counts. Clones were read by immunoSEQ multiplex PCR, and TCRdb kept only the in-frame ones, dropping some. The DNA was the basis for D and trimming; V, J and clone size are from that table. The table records about 210,000 clones, 89% of them present only once. Sequences were obtained from peripheral blood. The source of this sequence is a woman in her forties with acute or convalescent COVID-19.

CDR3 protein: CASSDSSSTDTQYF. The CDR3 bases are TGTGCCAGCAGCGACAGCTCTAGCACAGATACGCAGTATTTT. The J gene is TRBJ2-3, the V gene TRBV6-6; possible D gene TRBD1, 5 bases. Germline CDR1 MNHNY, CDR2 SVGAGI (reference sequence). V was trimmed by 6 bases and J by 0 bases, leaving 10 bases between them. The CDR3 runs to 14 residues.